This T cell receptor (beta chain) emerged from a study of T cell changes during pregnancy in multiple sclerosis (dated by TCRdb to about 2019). Looking at the study overall: The study looked at changes in the T cell repertoire across pregnancy in women with multiple sclerosis.

About this clone itself: Which antigen it targets is not known. No base-level quality is on record; no much larger clone is a single base apart.

Libraries were constructed by the immunoSEQ multiplex PCR assay. TCRdb's version of the immuneACCESS table is confined to in-frame rearrangements and falls short of the full clone set. An unresolved V gene accounts for under half of the shortfall where checked; the remainder is of unknown origin. The sample records around 60,000 clones, almost 97% of which are singletons. The ten biggest clones cover 2% to 3% of the sample. From the germline V gene, CDR1 is LGHNA and CDR2 is YSLEER. The CDR3 holds 15 amino acids from the cysteine to the phenylalanine. Here the CDR3 DNA is all that survives: 45 bases in frame from base 1. V drops 0 bases and J drops 4 bases, leaving 9 bases in between.

This clonotype originated in a female donor with multiple sclerosis, enrolled in a pregnancy study. Specimen: CD8+ T cells from peripheral blood mononuclear cells, collected after pregnancy. The chain uses TRBV4-3 and TRBJ1-4, with a weak D call of TRBD1 (5 bases match). This receptor carries the CDR3 CASSQEGLNNEKLFF. The base sequence is TGCGCCAGCAGCCAAGAGGGGCTCAATAATGAAAAACTGTTTTTT.